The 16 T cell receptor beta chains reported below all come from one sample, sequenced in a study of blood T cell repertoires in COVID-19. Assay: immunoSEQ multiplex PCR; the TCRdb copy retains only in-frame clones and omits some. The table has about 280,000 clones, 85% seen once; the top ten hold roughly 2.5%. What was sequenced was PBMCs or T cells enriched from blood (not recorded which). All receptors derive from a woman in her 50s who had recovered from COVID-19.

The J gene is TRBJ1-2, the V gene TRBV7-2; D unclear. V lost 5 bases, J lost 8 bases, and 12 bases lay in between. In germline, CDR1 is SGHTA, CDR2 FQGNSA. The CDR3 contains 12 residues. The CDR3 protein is CASSPGGWGYTF. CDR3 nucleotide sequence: TGTGCCAGCAGCCCCGGAGGGTGGGGCTACACCTTC.

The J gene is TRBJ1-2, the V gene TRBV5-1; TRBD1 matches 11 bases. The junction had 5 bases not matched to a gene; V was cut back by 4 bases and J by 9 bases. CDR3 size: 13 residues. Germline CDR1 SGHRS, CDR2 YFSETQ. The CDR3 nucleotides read TGCGCCAGCAGCGCCGGACAGGGGGCCAGCTACACCTTC. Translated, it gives CASSAGQGASYTF.

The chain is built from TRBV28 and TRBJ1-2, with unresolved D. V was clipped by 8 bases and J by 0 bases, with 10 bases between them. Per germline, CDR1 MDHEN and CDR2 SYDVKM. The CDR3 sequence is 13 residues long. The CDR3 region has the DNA TGTGCCAGCTGGTCCTCAGCTAACTATGGCTACACCTTC. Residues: CASWSSANYGYTF.

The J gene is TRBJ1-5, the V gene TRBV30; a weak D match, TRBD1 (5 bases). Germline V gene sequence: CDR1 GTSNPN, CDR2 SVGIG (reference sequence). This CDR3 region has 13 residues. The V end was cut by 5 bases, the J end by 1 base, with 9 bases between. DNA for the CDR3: TGTGCCTGGGCAGGGTCGAGCAATCAGCCCCAGCATTTT. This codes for CAWAGSSNQPQHF. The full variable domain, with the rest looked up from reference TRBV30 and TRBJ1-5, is SQTIHQWPATLVQPVGSPLSLECTVEGTSNPNLYWYRQAAGRGLQLLFYSVGIGQISSEVPQNLSASRPQDRQFILSSKKLLLSDSGFYLCAWAGSSNQPQHFGDGTRLSIL.

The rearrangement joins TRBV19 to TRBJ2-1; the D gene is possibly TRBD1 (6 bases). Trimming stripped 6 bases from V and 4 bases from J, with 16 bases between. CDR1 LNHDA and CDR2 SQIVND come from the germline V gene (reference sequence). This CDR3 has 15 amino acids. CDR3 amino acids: CASSPRGQPYNEQFF. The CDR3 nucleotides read TGTGCCAGTAGCCCTCGGGGACAACCGTACAATGAGCAGTTCTTC.

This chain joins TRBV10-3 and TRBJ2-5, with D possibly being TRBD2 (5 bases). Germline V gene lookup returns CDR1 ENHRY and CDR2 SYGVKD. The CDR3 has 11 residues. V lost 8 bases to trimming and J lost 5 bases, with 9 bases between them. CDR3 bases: TGTGCCATCGGTACGGGGGAGACCCAGTACTTC. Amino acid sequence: CAIGTGETQYF.

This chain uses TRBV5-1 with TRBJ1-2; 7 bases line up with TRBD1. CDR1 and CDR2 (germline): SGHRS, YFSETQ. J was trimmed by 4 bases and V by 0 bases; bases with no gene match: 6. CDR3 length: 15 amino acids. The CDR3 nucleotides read TGCGCCAGCAGCTTGGGGCAGGGGGGAAGCTATGGCTACACCTTC. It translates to CASSLGQGGSYGYTF.

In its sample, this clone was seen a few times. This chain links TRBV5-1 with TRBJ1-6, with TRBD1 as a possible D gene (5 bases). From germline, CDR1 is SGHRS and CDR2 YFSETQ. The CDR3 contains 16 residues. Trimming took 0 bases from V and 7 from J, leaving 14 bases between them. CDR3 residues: CASSLGGRQENSPLHF. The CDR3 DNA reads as TGCGCCAGCAGCTTGGGGGGCCGCCAAGAGAATTCACCCCTCCACTTT.

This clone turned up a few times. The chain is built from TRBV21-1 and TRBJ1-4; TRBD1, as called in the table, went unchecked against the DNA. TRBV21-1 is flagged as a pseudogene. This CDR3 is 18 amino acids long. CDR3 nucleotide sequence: TGTGCCAGCAGCAAGGACAGGGTCCCCCTCCCAACTAATGAAAAACTGTTTTTT. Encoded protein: CASSKDRVPLPTNEKLFF.

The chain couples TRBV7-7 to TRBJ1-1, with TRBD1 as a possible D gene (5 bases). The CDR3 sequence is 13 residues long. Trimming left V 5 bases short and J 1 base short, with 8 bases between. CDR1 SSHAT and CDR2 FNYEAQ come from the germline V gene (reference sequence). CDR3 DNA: TGTGCCAGCAGCGTAGACAGGAACACTGAAGCTTTCTTT. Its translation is CASSVDRNTEAFF.

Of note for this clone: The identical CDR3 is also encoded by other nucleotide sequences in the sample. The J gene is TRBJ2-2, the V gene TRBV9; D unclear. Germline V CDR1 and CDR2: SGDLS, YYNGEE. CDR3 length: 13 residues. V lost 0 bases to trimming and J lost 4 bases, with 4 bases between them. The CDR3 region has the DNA TGTGCCAGCAGCGTAGGCGGCACCGGGGAGCTGTTTTTT. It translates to CASSVGGTGELFF.

The CDR3 bases are TGTGCCAGCAGTTACTCGCACAGGGGACAAGATACGCAGTATTTT. This sequence encodes CASSYSHRGQDTQYF. J is TRBJ2-3 and V is TRBV6-5, with TRBD1 matching over 7 bases. The CDR3 loop spans 15 amino acids. V was clipped by 0 bases and J by 5 bases; unmatched bases: 5. CDR1 and CDR2 from the germline V gene are MNHEY and SVGAGI.

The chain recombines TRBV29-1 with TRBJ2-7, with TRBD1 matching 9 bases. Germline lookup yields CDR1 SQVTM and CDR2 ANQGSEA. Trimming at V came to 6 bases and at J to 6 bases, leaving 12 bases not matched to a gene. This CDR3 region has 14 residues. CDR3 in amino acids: CSVNLGTGILEQYF. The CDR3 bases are TGCAGCGTAAACCTCGGGACAGGGATTCTCGAGCAGTACTTC.

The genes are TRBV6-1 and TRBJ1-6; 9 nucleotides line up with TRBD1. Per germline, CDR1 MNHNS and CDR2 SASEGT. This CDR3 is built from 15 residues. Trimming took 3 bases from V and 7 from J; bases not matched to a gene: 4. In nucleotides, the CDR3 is TGTGCCAGCAGTGATGAGACAGGGGGAAATTCACCCCTCCACTTT. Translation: CASSDETGGNSPLHF.

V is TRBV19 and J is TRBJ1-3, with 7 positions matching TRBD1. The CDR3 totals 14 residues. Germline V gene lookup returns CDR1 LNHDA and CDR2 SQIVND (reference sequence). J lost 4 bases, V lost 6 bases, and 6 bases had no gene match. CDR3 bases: TGTGCCAGTAGCGGGACAGCATTAGGAAACACCATATATTTT. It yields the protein CASSGTALGNTIYF.

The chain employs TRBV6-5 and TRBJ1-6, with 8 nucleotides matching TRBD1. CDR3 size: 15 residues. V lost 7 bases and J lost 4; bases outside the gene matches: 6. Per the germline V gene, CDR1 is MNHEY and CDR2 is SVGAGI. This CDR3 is CASNPTGAYNSPLHF. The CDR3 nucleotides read TGTGCCAGCAACCCGACAGGGGCATATAATTCACCCCTCCACTTT.